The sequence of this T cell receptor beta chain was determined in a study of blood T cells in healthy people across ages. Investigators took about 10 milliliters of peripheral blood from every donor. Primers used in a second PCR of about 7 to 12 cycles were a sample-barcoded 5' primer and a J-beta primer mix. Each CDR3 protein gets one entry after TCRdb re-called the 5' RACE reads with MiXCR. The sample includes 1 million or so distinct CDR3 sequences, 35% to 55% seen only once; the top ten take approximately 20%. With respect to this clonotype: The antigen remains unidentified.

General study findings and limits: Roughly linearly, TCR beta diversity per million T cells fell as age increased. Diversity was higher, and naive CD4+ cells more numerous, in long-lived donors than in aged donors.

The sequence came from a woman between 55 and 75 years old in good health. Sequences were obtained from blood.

Here the CDR3 reads CATSEADRGYEQFF. The CDR3 DNA reads as TGTGCCACCAGTGAAGCGGACAGGGGCTATGAGCAGTTCTTC. The chain uses TRBV24-1 and TRBJ2-1, with 9 bases that match TRBD1. V lost 4 bases and J lost 8; bases outside the gene matches: 5. The CDR3 covers 14 residues. Germline V gene data show CDR1 as KGHDR and CDR2 as SFDVKD.